The 22 T cell receptor beta chains below come from one sample, sequenced in a study of shared clonotypes between healthy human individuals. This table comes from immunoSEQ multiplex PCR, and its TCRdb copy is limited to in-frame clones, with some not included. The sample consists of about 96,000 clones, around 43% of them appearing once. Sequencing input: PBMCs. These receptors came from a woman in her forties in good health. Some clones in this sample may be carry-over from other donors' samples.

V and J are TRBV20-1 and TRBJ2-7; D is unclear. V was shortened by 8 bases and J by 1 base, with 9 bases between the two germline ends. This CDR3 has 11 residues. Germline V lookup: CDR1 DFQATT, CDR2 SNEGSKA (reference sequence). This CDR3 is CSLQRSYEQYF. CDR3 DNA sequence: TGCAGTCTGCAGAGGTCCTACGAGCAGTACTTC.

The chain recombines TRBV4-3 with TRBJ1-5; D unclear. The CDR3 has 13 amino acids. Germline values: CDR1 LGHNA, CDR2 YSLEER. The V and J ends lost 2 bases and 3 bases respectively, with 5 bases between them. CDR3 region: CASSQTINQPQHF. In nucleotides, the CDR3 is TGCGCCAGCAGCCAAACGATCAATCAGCCCCAGCATTTT.

The chain uses TRBV7-2 and TRBJ2-1; D is unclear. From germline, CDR1 is SGHTA and CDR2 FQGNSA. V lost 6 bases, J lost 3 bases, and 9 bases lay in between. CDR3 length: 13 residues. DNA for the CDR3: TGTGCCAGCAGGGAGAACCTCTACAATGAGCAGTTCTTC. Protein sequence: CASRENLYNEQFF.

To note about this clone: The junction departs from germline at one end; a sequencing error may be responsible. The rearrangement uses TRBV5-8 and TRBJ1-4; 7 positions agree with TRBD1. The CDR3 has 15 residues. Germline V gives CDR1 SGHTS, CDR2 YDEGEE. The CDR3 is CASSRETGKEEKLFF. For the CDR3, the DNA is TGCGCCAGCAGCCGAGAGACAGGGAAGGAAGAAAAACTGTTTTTT.

The DNA for the CDR3 is TGCGCCAGCAGCTTGGGGACAGGGAATTCACCCCTCCACTTT. Its translation: CASSLGTGNSPLHF. The chain is built from TRBV5-1 and TRBJ1-6, with 8 bases matching TRBD1. The junction had 0 bases not matched to a gene; V was cut back by 0 bases and J by 7 bases. Per the germline V gene, CDR1 is SGHRS and CDR2 is YFSETQ. CDR3 length: 14 residues.

The chain uses TRBV25-1 and TRBJ1-2; D not resolved. Looked up from germline, CDR1 is MGHDK and CDR2 is SYGVNS. This CDR3 is 15 amino acids long. V was pared by 0 bases and J by 0 bases, with 8 bases between. The CDR3 region is CASSEYNRANYGYTF. DNA for the CDR3: TGTGCCAGCAGTGAATACAATAGAGCTAACTATGGCTACACCTTC.

V usage is TRBV6-4 and J usage is TRBJ2-5; D tentatively reads TRBD1 or TRBD2 (5 bases each). The J call is in doubt because the DNA end fits TRBJ2-7 better. The V gene's germline CDR1 is MRHNA and CDR2 SNTAGT. This CDR3 comprises 18 residues. As DNA, the CDR3 is TGTGCCAGCAGTGGAGGGGCGTCGGCCTTGCATTTGTCCTACGAGCAGTACTTC. Amino acids: CASSGGASALHLSYEQYF.

This chain links TRBV9 with TRBJ1-1, with TRBD1 matching over 7 bases. This CDR3 is 15 amino acids long. J gave up 4 bases and V 4 bases, and 10 bases lay outside the gene matches. The V gene's germline CDR1 is SGDLS and CDR2 YYNGEE. CDR3 sequence: CASSPQDRVGTEAFF. The DNA of the CDR3 is TGTGCCAGCAGCCCCCAAGACAGGGTCGGCACTGAAGCTTTCTTT.

With regard to this clone: Different DNA sequences within this sample yield the same CDR3. The V and J genes are TRBV6-6 and TRBJ1-2; possibly TRBD1 for D (6 bases). V was cut by 5 bases and J by 6 bases, with 13 bases left in between. CDR3 length: 13 amino acids. CDR1 MNHNY and CDR2 SVGAGI come from the germline V gene (reference sequence). CDR3 sequence: CASSPTGTDGYTF. CDR3 DNA: TGTGCCAGCAGTCCAACAGGGACTGATGGCTACACCTTC.

V gene TRBV4-2 combines with J gene TRBJ1-3; 10 bases are shared with TRBD1. Germline CDR1 LGHNA, CDR2 YNFKEQ. With V trimmed by 0 bases and J by 7 bases, 6 bases remained unmatched. This CDR3 has 16 residues. CDR3: CASSQEGGQGFNTIYF. CDR3 DNA sequence: TGTGCCAGCAGCCAAGAAGGGGGACAGGGGTTCAACACCATATATTTT.

A note on this clone: A far larger clone is a single base away, which makes a read error likely. The chain is built from TRBV4-2 and TRBJ1-1, with TRBD1 identical over 8 bases. This CDR3 contains 12 residues. CDR1 and CDR2 from the germline V gene are LGHNA and YNFKEQ. The CDR3 sequence: CVSSQRQGQAFF. DNA of the CDR3: TGTGTCAGCAGCCAACGACAGGGGCAAGCTTTCTTT.

The gene calls are TRBV28 and TRBJ2-5; 10 bases are a match to TRBD2. This CDR3 has 14 residues. V dropped 6 bases and J dropped 5; count of bases not matched to a gene: 6. CDR1 is MDHEN, CDR2 SYDVKM, per germline. CDR3 nucleotide sequence: TGTGCCAGCAGAGGGCTAGCGGGAGTTGAGACCCAGTACTTC. This encodes CASRGLAGVETQYF.

This clone was detected ten times or more. The genes are TRBV10-2 and TRBJ1-1, with D hard to call. Germline lookup yields CDR1 WSHSY and CDR2 SAAADI. V was trimmed by 2 bases and J by 5 bases, leaving 6 bases between them. The CDR3 runs 12 residues. This CDR3 is CASSEVLTEAFF. As DNA, the CDR3 is TGCGCCAGCAGTGAGGTACTGACTGAAGCTTTCTTT.

The rearrangement links TRBV2 to TRBJ1-3, with no clear D. The CDR3 totals 14 residues. Germline CDR1 reads SNHLY; CDR2 reads FYNNEI. V was pared by 2 bases and J by 0 bases, with 5 bases between. This CDR3 is CASSELLSGNTIYF. CDR3 DNA: TGTGCCAGCAGTGAACTCCTCTCTGGAAACACCATATATTTT.

In regard to this clone: A far larger clone is just one base off, so this is likely a read error. It is likely a read error, because the conserved phenylalanine at the end of the CDR3 is missing. The chain employs TRBV30 and TRBJ1-6, with unresolved D. The CDR3 spans 11 residues. Looked up from germline, CDR1 is GTSNPN and CDR2 is SVGIG (reference sequence). The V end was cut by 2 bases, the J end by 8 bases, with 4 bases between. The CDR3 DNA is TGTGCCTGGAGTAGGGATTCACCCCTCCACTGT. Its protein product is CAWSRDSPLHC.

The chain recombines TRBV30 with TRBJ1-1; D is perhaps TRBD1 (5 bases). There are 12 residues in the CDR3. From germline, CDR1 is GTSNPN and CDR2 SVGIG (reference sequence). Between the trimmed V and J ends, which lost 8 bases and 0 bases, there was a span of 10 bases. CDR3 sequence reads: CAGGRVNTEAFF. CDR3 sequence (DNA): TGTGCCGGGGGGAGGGTGAACACTGAAGCTTTCTTT.

Comment on this clone: One end of the junction does not line up with germline, which may come from a read error. The chain is built from TRBV5-3 and TRBJ1-2, with D uncertain. TRBV5-3 counts as an open reading frame of uncertain function. CDR3 length: 12 residues. DNA for the CDR3: TGTGCCGGAAGGCACCCTCTCTATGGCTACACCTTC. This translates into CAGRHPLYGYTF.

J is TRBJ2-5 and V is TRBV9; D gene unclear. With the DNA end fitting TRBJ2-7 better, the J assignment may be wrong. The germline CDR1 and CDR2 sequences are SGDLS and YYNGEE. This CDR3 has 14 residues. CDR3 DNA sequence: TGTGCCAGCAGCGTAGGTGGTCTTCCCTACGAGCAGTACTTC. Its protein product is CASSVGGLPYEQYF.

The genes are TRBV2 and TRBJ2-5; D remains unclear. Germline CDR1 is SNHLY and CDR2 is FYNNEI. Trimming pared 5 bases from V and 2 bases from J, leaving 6 bases between. This CDR3 has 12 amino acids. The CDR3 protein is CASSTAQETQYF. For the CDR3, the DNA is TGTGCCAGCAGTACTGCGCAAGAGACCCAGTACTTC. The variable domain in full, with the rest retrieved from reference TRBV2 and TRBJ2-5, is EPEVTQTPSHQVTQMGQEVILRCVPISNHLYFYWYRQILGQKVEFLVSFYNNEISEKSEIFDDQFSVERPDGSNFTLKIRSTKLEDSAMYFCASSTAQETQYFGPGTRLLVL.

This clone was seen at least ten times. This chain joins TRBV6-5 and TRBJ1-1; no clear D gene. V lost 0 bases and J 8 bases, leaving 13 bases between the germline ends. The germline V gene encodes CDR1 MNHEY and CDR2 SVGAGI. The CDR3 loop spans 14 amino acids. The CDR3 here is CASSYSTTGVEAFF. CDR3 bases: TGTGCCAGCAGTTACTCGACAACTGGGGTCGAAGCTTTCTTT.

The V call is TRBV11-2, the J call TRBJ1-2; 8 nucleotides line up with TRBD1. This CDR3 is built from 14 residues. CDR1 and CDR2 from the germline V gene are SGHAT and FQNNGV. J lost 7 bases, V lost 7 bases, and 11 bases had no gene match. As DNA, the CDR3 is TGTGCCAGCACCTTCAATTCTCAGGGGGCTGGCTACACCTTC. It yields the protein CASTFNSQGAGYTF.

This chain links TRBV12-5 with TRBJ2-5, with D unclear. The J call may be faulty, since TRBJ2-7 better matches the DNA end. The germline CDR1 and CDR2 sequences are LGHNT and FRNRAP. The CDR3 length is 12 residues. DNA for the CDR3: TGTGCTAGTGGCAAATCCCCGTACGAGCAGTACTTC. It yields the protein CASGKSPYEQYF.